This TCR beta chain was documented in a study of blood T cell repertoires in COVID-19. Germline loops: CDR1 MNHEY, CDR2 SVGAGI. This CDR3 spans 11 amino acids. With 5 bases removed from V and 11 bases from J, the gap between germline ends came to 12 bases. Clones were sequenced by immunoSEQ multiplex PCR, and TCRdb holds only the in-frame ones, with some missing. The sample lists roughly 250,000 clones, about nine tenths occurring once. Cohort allocation depended upon clinical history that participants reported. The recovered donors of Cohort 3 showed two negative PCRs, clearance, or symptom resolution.

Source material: PBMCs or T cells enriched from blood (not recorded which). This sequence joins TRBV6-5 and TRBJ1-2, with D hard to call. This clonotype was sampled from a young woman who had recovered from COVID-19. The CDR3 protein is CASSRNKDYTF. DNA for the CDR3: TGTGCCAGCAGTAGAAACAAAGATTACACCTTC.